Sequencing of this T cell receptor beta chain was carried out in a study of shared clonotypes between healthy human individuals. Regarding the study as a whole: Rarefaction revealed incomplete sorted-subset sequencing despite large depth.

The germline gives CDR1 SGHVS, CDR2 FNYEAQ. The CDR3 contains 15 residues. V gave up 1 base and J gave up 7 bases, with 14 bases separating them. In regard to this clone: The antigen is unknown.

TCRdb's copy holds only in-frame clones and misses some; the assay was immunoSEQ multiplex PCR. Of over 950,000 clones listed, approximately 80% are singletons. This chain uses TRBV7-6 with TRBJ1-3; D gene unclear. Sequenced: memory CD4+ T cells from PBMCs. Subset denoted: CD45RA-negative fraction. The sequence came from a man between 18 and 35 years old in good health. Some clones in this sample may be carry-over from other donors' samples. The CDR3, as DNA: TGTGCCAGCAGCTTAGGGCCTTCGGTGGGTAACACCATATATTTT. It encodes CASSLGPSVGNTIYF.